The entry below describes one T cell receptor beta chain. The antigen is unknown. The data were obtained in a study of cytomegalovirus exposure and HLA in healthy donors. The CDR3 extends over 12 amino acids. Per the germline V gene, CDR1 is SGDLS and CDR2 is YYNGEE. The V segment lost 0 bases and the J segment 10 bases; nucleotides outside the gene matches: 3. General study points: A missense DCLRE1C variant was associated with V- and J-gene trimming of TCR beta chains in a later analysis, and an independent cohort replicated the association.

Primers for the PCR totalled 60 Vbeta and 13 Jbeta. Generated by immunoSEQ multiplex PCR, the TCRdb table keeps only in-frame clones and is missing some. This sample has about 150,000 clones, with about 70% found just once. The sequence was obtained from a man aged 55 to 70 in good health and CMV-seronegative. The sample taken for sequencing was PBMCs. This chain uses TRBV9 with TRBJ1-1; the match to TRBD1 covers 7 bases. The CDR3 loop is CASSVETGRAFF. The CDR3, as DNA: TGTGCCAGCAGCGTAGAGACAGGGAGAGCTTTCTTT.